These 20 T cell receptor beta chains originate from one sample sequenced in a study of identical twins. TCRdb independently ran MiXCR on the 5' RACE reads; one entry per CDR3 protein. This table has some 790,000 distinct CDR3 sequences, about 20% appearing once. These data were likewise used in another study, on T cells expressing NK-cell markers.

Source material: PBMCs. The receptor set was obtained from a woman younger than 35 in good health.

This clonotype came up a few times. The chain has TRBV29-1 and TRBJ2-1, with TRBD1 as a possible D gene (6 bases). The CDR3 has 14 amino acids. The germline V gene has CDR1 SQVTM and CDR2 ANQGSEA. Trimming took off 6 bases at V and 8 bases at J, with 20 bases between the two ends. The CDR3 loop is CSVATGNVLDEQFF. CDR3 bases: TGCAGCGTGGCCACAGGGAATGTATTGGATGAGCAGTTCTTC.

This clonotype occurred a few times. The rearrangement joins TRBV5-1 to TRBJ2-4; TRBD1 agrees at 9 bases. The CDR3 is made up of 14 amino acids. Germline trimming cut 4 bases from V and 11 bases from J; bases unmatched to any gene: 10. The germline gives CDR1 SGHRS, CDR2 YFSETQ. CDR3 DNA sequence: TGCGCCAGCAGCAGGGGGACAGGGCGGTTCTTTCAGTACTTC. Amino acids: CASSRGTGRFFQYF.

This clonotype was seen only a few times. The chain joins TRBV6-1 to TRBJ2-2, with D possibly TRBD2 on 6 matching bases. CDR3 size: 17 residues. Per the germline V gene, CDR1 is MNHNS and CDR2 is SASEGT. V gave up 4 bases and J gave up 3 bases, with 18 bases separating them. CDR3 in DNA: TGTGCCAGCAGTGGGGGTCAGCTAGCGATTTACACCGGGGAGCTGTTTTTT. It encodes CASSGGQLAIYTGELFF.

A note on this clonotype: One end of the junction varies from germline; a read error may be responsible. This CDR3 is CASSFQLAGVGGGQIF. In nucleotides, the CDR3 is TGTGCCAGCAGCTTCCAACTAGCGGGAGTTGGAGGGGGGCAGATCTTC. The rearrangement uses TRBV7-2 and TRBJ2-1, with 11 bases fitting TRBD2. Per the germline V gene, CDR1 is SGHTA and CDR2 is FQGNSA. The CDR3 is 16 residues long.

This clonotype has just a few counts. This chain joins TRBV5-1 and TRBJ2-3; TRBD2 matches at 9 bases. V lost 1 base, J lost 0 bases, and 6 bases stayed unmatched. This CDR3 is built from 17 residues. CDR1 is SGHRS and CDR2 is YFSETQ in the germline V gene. The CDR3 sequence is CASSLFSGGGSTDTQYF. The CDR3, as DNA: TGCGCCAGCAGCTTGTTTAGCGGGGGAGGAAGCACAGATACGCAGTATTTT.

This clonotype occurred a few times. The rearrangement uses TRBV15 and TRBJ2-1, with TRBD2 as a possible D gene (5 bases). This CDR3 spans 18 amino acids. Trimming shortened V by 5 bases and J by 0 bases, and 20 bases separated the two germline ends. Germline lookup yields CDR1 LNHNV and CDR2 YYDKDF (reference sequence). The CDR3 DNA follows: TGTGCCACCAGCCGCTCTGTTGGGGTAGGGAGCTCCTACAATGAGCAGTTCTTC. This codes for CATSRSVGVGSSYNEQFF.

In this sample, this clonotype turned up a few times. The chain combines TRBV11-1 with TRBJ2-2; TRBD2 aligns across 7 bases. The germline V gene encodes CDR1 SGHAT and CDR2 FQDESV (reference sequence). V dropped 5 bases and J dropped 0; count of bases not matched to a gene: 15. CDR3 size: 19 residues. CDR3 coding DNA: TGTGCCAGCAGCCCCCGTGAGGGCAAGGGACTATCGAACACCGGGGAGCTGTTTTTT. Its protein product is CASSPREGKGLSNTGELFF.

V usage is TRBV12-3 or TRBV12-4 and J usage is TRBJ2-7; D gene ambiguous. The CDR3 totals 13 residues. Trimming took 3 bases from V and 5 from J, leaving 11 bases between them. The CDR3: CASSLARINEQYF. The CDR3 bases are TGTGCCAGCAGTTTGGCCAGGATCAACGAGCAGTACTTC.

The table lists this clonotype with a few counts. The chain is built from TRBV6-1 and TRBJ2-4; D gene unclear. V shed 4 bases and J shed 6 bases, with 19 bases lying between them. The CDR3 consists of 16 residues. Germline lookup yields CDR1 MNHNS and CDR2 SASEGT. CDR3 residues: CASSVVGRIDTNIQYF. The CDR3 DNA is TGTGCCAGCAGTGTAGTAGGCCGAATCGATACAAACATTCAGTACTTC.

At least ten counts were recorded for this clonotype. J is TRBJ2-7 and V is TRBV10-3, with TRBD1 matching over 10 bases. This CDR3 is 14 amino acids long. Trimming removed 11 bases from V and 7 bases from J; junction bases left unmatched: 14. The germline V gene has CDR1 ENHRY and CDR2 SYGVKD. CDR3 loop: CAARQDRGFLEQYF. CDR3 nucleotide sequence: TGTGCCGCAAGACAGGACAGGGGGTTTCTGGAGCAGTACTTC.

There are a few counts of this clonotype. The chain joins TRBV7-9 to TRBJ2-2; no definite D call. The CDR3 runs to 17 residues. The germline V gene has CDR1 SEHNR and CDR2 FQNEAQ (reference sequence). V was clipped by 5 bases and J by 1 base, with 17 bases between them. CDR3 nucleotide sequence: TGTGCCAGCAGCCCGAGAGGAGCTCGCGGGAACACCGGGGAGCTGTTTTTT. Protein: CASSPRGARGNTGELFF.

V is TRBV9 and J is TRBJ2-6; D perhaps matches TRBD1 (6 bases). Deletions cut 5 bases from V and 1 base from J, with 22 bases between. CDR1 is SGDLS, CDR2 YYNGEE, per germline. The length of the CDR3 is 19 residues. Here the CDR3 DNA reads TGTGCCAGCAGTTTTACCTCCGGACAGAAACAATCTGGGGCCAACGTCCTGACTTTC. This encodes CASSFTSGQKQSGANVLTF. The full variable domain, in which reference TRBV9 and TRBJ2-6 provide the parts outside the CDR3, is DSGVTQTPKHLITATGQRVTLRCSPRSGDLSVYWYQQSLDQGLQFLIQYYNGEERAKGNILERFSAQQFPDLHSELNLSSLELGDSALYFCASSFTSGQKQSGANVLTFGAGSRLTVL.

This clonotype occurred a few times. V gene TRBV29-1 combines with J gene TRBJ2-3; 7 bases fit TRBD2. V dropped 8 bases and J dropped 2; count of bases not matched to a gene: 10. The CDR3 consists of 14 residues. CDR1 and CDR2 (germline): SQVTM, ANQGSEA. For the CDR3, the DNA is TGCAGCTTGCGGAGCGGGACTAACACAGATACGCAGTATTTT. Translation gives CSLRSGTNTDTQYF.

This rearrangement joins TRBV21-1 to TRBJ2-1; the table's D call TRBD1 went unverified against the DNA. TRBV21-1 is assigned pseudogene status. The CDR3 totals 20 residues. The CDR3 DNA reads TGTGCCAGCAGCAAAGTGGATATAACAGGTTGGGACAGGGATATGGATGAGCAGTTCTTC. The encoded protein is CASSKVDITGWDRDMDEQFF.

The chain's CDR3 is CAIKGSSGETQYF. In nucleotides, the CDR3 is TGTGCCATCAAGGGGTCCAGTGGGGAGACCCAGTACTTC. The V and J genes are TRBV10-3 and TRBJ2-5; possible D gene TRBD1, 5 bases. V was clipped by 7 bases and J by 5 bases, with 14 bases between them. The V gene's germline CDR1 is ENHRY and CDR2 SYGVKD. The CDR3 loop spans 13 amino acids.

The chain combines TRBV5-6 with TRBJ1-1; perhaps TRBD1 as D (6 bases). This CDR3 is built from 14 residues. Trimming stripped 5 bases from V and 7 bases from J, with 18 bases between. The V gene's germline CDR1 is SGHDT and CDR2 YYEEEE. This CDR3 is CASRGGRGVGEAFF. Here the CDR3 DNA reads TGTGCCAGCAGAGGGGGGAGGGGAGTGGGTGAAGCTTTCTTT.

This clonotype turned up a few times. The rearrangement uses TRBV29-1 and TRBJ2-5, with TRBD2 as a possible D gene (6 bases). The V gene lost 5 bases and the J gene lost 1 base, with 11 bases spanning the gap. Germline V gives CDR1 SQVTM, CDR2 ANQGSEA. The CDR3 is 13 residues long. CDR3: CSVRVGGQETQYF. As DNA, the CDR3 is TGCAGCGTTCGGGTGGGGGGCCAAGAGACCCAGTACTTC.

The DNA for the CDR3 is TGCGCCAGCAGCGTTCAGCTGTACAATGAGCAGTTCTTC. Amino acid sequence: CASSVQLYNEQFF. The chain employs TRBV5-1 and TRBJ2-1; D not resolved. The CDR3 loop spans 13 amino acids. V lost 4 bases to trimming and J lost 4 bases, with 9 bases between them. Germline V lookup: CDR1 SGHRS, CDR2 YFSETQ. Using reference TRBV5-1 and TRBJ2-1 for the parts outside the CDR3, the full variable domain is KAGVTQTPRYLIKTRGQQVTLSCSPISGHRSVSWYQQTPGQGLQFLFEYFSETQRNKGNFPGRFSGRQFSNSRSEMNVSTLELGDSALYLCASSVQLYNEQFFGPGTRLTVL.

The sample holds a few counts of this clonotype. V is TRBV14 and J is TRBJ1-2; D call uncertain. The CDR3 is made up of 14 amino acids. V was clipped by 3 bases and J by 2 bases, with 10 bases between them. Looked up from germline, CDR1 is SGHDN and CDR2 is FVKESK. CDR3 sequence reads: CASSHVDGNYGYTF. The CDR3 DNA reads as TGTGCCAGCAGCCACGTTGACGGGAACTATGGCTACACCTTC.

The V and J genes are TRBV10-3 and TRBJ2-5; D is undetermined. Per the germline V gene, CDR1 is ENHRY and CDR2 is SYGVKD. V lost 2 bases and J 1 base, leaving 5 bases between the germline ends. CDR3 length: 13 amino acids. The CDR3 nucleotides are TGTGCCATCAGTGAGGGAAGCCAAGAGACCCAGTACTTC. Translating gives CAISEGSQETQYF.